The entry that follows covers one T cell receptor (beta chain) sequence. No antigen is known for it. CDR1 is SNHLY and CDR2 is FYNNEI in the germline V gene. The CDR3 is 13 amino acids. V dropped 2 bases and J dropped 7 bases, with 10 bases sitting between them. The data originate from a study of CD8 T cells in Susac syndrome. Study observations and caveats: Susac syndrome CD8+ repertoires were clonally expanded, most strongly in CD8+ TEMRA cells.

Random hexamers were used to reverse transcribe the RNA input (roughly 0.5 to 1 ug). Using its own MiXCR run on the immunoSEQ multiplex PCR reads, TCRdb lists one record per CDR3 protein. The repertoire includes about 100,000 distinct CDR3 sequences, about 95% of them detected once, and roughly 0.29% sits in the top ten. The T cells that were sequenced for TCR beta were CD8+ and CD4+ cells from blood. Sequences were obtained from CD8+ T cells from PBMCs. This sequence joins TRBV2 and TRBJ2-3; D is unresolved. The clonotype originates from a human donor with Susac syndrome. The CDR3 loop reads CASSEPLFHTQYF. DNA for the CDR3: TGTGCCAGCAGTGAACCCCTCTTCCATACGCAGTATTTT.